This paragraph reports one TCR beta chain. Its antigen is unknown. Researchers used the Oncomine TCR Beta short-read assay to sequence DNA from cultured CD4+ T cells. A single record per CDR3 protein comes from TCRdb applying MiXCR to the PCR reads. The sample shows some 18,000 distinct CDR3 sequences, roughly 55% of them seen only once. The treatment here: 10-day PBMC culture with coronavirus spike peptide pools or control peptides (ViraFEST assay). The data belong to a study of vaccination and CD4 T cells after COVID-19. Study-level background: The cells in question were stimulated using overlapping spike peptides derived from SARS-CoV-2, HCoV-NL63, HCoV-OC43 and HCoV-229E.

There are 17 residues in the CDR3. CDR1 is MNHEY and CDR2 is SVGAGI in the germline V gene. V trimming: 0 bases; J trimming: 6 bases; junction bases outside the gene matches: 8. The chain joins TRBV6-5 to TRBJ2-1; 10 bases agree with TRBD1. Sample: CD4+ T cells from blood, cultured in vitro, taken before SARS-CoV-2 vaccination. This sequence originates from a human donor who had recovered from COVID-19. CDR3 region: CASSYSRPGTGANEQFF. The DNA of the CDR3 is TGTGCCAGCAGTTACTCCAGGCCCGGGACAGGGGCCAATGAGCAGTTCTTC.